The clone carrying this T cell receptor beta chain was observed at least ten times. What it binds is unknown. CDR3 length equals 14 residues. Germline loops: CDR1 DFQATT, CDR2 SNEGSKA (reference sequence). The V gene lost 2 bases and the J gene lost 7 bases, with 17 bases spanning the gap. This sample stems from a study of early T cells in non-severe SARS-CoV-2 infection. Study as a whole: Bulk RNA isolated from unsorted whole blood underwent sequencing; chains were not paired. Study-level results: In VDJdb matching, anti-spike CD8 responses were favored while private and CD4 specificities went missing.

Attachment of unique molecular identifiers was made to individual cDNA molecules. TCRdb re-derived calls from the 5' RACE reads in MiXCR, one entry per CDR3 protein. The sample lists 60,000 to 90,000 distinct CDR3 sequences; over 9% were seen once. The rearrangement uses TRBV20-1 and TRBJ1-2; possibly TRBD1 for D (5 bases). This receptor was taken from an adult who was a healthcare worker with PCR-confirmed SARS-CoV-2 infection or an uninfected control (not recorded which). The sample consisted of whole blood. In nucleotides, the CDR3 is TGCAGTGCTAGAAGCCCGGGACTTTTTAGTGGCTACACCTTC. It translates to CSARSPGLFSGYTF.